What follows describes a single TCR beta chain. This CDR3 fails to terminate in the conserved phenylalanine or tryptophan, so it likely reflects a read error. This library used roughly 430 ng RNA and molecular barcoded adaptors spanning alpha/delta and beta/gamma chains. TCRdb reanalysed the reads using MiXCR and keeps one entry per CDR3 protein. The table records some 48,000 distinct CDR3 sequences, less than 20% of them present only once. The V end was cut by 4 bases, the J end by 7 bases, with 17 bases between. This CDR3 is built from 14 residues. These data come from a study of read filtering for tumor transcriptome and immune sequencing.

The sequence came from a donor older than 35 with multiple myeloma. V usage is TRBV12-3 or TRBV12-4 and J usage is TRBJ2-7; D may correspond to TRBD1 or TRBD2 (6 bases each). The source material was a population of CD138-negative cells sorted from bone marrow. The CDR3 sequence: CASSSSDRTKEQYS. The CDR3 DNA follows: TGTGCCAGCAGTTCGTCCGACAGGACTAAAGAGCAGTACTCC.